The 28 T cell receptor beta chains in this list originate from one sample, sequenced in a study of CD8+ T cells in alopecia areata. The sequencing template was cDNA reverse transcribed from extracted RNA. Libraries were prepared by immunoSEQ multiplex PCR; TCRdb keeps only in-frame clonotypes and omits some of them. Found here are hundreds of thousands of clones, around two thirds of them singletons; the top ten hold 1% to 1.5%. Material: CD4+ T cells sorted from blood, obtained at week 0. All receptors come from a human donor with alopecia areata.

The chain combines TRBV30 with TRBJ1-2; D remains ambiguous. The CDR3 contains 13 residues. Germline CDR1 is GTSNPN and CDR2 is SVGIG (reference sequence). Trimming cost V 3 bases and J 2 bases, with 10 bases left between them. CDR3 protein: CAWREKANYGYTF. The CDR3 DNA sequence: TGTGCCTGGAGGGAGAAGGCAAACTATGGCTACACCTTC.

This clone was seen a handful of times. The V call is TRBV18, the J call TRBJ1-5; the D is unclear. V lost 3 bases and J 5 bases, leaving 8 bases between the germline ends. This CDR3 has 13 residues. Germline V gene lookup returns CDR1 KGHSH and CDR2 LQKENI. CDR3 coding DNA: TGTGCCAGCTCACCCGGCGAAGATCAGCCCCAGCATTTT. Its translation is CASSPGEDQPQHF.

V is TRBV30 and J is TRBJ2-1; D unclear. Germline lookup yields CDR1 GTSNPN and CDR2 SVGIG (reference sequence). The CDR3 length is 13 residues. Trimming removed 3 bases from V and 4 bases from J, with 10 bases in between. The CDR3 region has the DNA TGTGCCTGGAGGTACAATACTTACAATGAGCAGTTCTTC. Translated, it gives CAWRYNTYNEQFF.

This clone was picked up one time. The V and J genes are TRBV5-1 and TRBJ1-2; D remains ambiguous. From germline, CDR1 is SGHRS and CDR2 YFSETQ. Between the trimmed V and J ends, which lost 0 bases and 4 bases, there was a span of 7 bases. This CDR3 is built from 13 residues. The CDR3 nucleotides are TGCGCCAGCAGCTTGGGCAGCAGCTATGGCTACACCTTC. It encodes CASSLGSSYGYTF.

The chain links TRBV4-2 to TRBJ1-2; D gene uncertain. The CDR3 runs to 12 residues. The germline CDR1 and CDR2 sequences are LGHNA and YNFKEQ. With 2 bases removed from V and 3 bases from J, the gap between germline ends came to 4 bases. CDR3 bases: TGTGCCAGCAGCCAATCATACTATGGCTACACCTTC. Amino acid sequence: CASSQSYYGYTF.

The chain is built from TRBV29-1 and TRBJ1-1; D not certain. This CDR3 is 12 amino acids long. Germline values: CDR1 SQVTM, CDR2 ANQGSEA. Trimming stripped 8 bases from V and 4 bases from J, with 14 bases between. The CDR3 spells CSWGGAGTEAFF. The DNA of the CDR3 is TGCAGCTGGGGAGGCGCGGGCACTGAAGCTTTCTTT.

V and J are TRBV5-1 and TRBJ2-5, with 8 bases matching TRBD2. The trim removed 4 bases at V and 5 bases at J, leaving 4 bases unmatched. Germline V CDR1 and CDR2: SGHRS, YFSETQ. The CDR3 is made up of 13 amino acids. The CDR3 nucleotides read TGCGCCAGCAGCGTAGGACTAGCCGAGACCCAGTACTTC. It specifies CASSVGLAETQYF.

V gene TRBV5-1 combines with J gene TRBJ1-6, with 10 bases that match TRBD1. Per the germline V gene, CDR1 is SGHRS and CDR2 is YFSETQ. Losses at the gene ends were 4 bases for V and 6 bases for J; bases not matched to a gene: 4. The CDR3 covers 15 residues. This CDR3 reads CASSHRQGANSPLHF. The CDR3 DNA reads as TGCGCCAGCAGCCACCGACAGGGGGCTAATTCACCCCTCCACTTT. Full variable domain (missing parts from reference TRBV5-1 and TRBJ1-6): KAGVTQTPRYLIKTRGQQVTLSCSPISGHRSVSWYQQTPGQGLQFLFEYFSETQRNKGNFPGRFSGRQFSNSRSEMNVSTLELGDSALYLCASSHRQGANSPLHFGNGTRLTVT.

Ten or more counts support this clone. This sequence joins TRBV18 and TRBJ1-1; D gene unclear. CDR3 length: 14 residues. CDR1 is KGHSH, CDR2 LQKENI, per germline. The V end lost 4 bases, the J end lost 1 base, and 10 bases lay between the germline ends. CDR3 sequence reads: CASSRQQTNTEAFF. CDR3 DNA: TGTGCCAGCTCACGACAACAGACGAACACTGAAGCTTTCTTT. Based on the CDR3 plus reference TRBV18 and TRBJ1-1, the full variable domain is NAGVMQNPRHLVRRRGQEARLRCSPMKGHSHVYWYRQLPEEGLKFMVYLQKENIIDESGMPKERFSAEFPKEGPSILRIQQVVRGDSAAYFCASSRQQTNTEAFFGQGTRLTVV.

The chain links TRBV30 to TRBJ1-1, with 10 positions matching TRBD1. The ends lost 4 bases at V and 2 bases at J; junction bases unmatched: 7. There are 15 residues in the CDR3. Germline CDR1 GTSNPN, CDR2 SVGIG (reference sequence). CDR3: CAWKFGDRGNTEAFF. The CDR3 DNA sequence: TGTGCCTGGAAATTCGGGGACAGGGGAAACACTGAAGCTTTCTTT.

The CDR3 region is CAWRAGLMNTEAFF. CDR3 DNA sequence: TGTGCCTGGAGGGCGGGACTAATGAACACTGAAGCTTTCTTT. The genes are TRBV30 and TRBJ1-1, with D perhaps matching TRBD1 (5 bases). V lost 3 bases and J 0 bases, leaving 11 bases between the germline ends. This CDR3 region has 14 residues. CDR1 is GTSNPN and CDR2 is SVGIG in the germline V gene (reference sequence). The variable domain in full, with the rest retrieved from reference TRBV30 and TRBJ1-1, is SQTIHQWPATLVQPVGSPLSLECTVEGTSNPNLYWYRQAAGRGLQLLFYSVGIGQISSEVPQNLSASRPQDRQFILSSKKLLLSDSGFYLCAWRAGLMNTEAFFGQGTRLTVV.

The CDR3 protein is CASTTGVNTEAFF. CDR3 nucleotide sequence: TGTGCCAGCACCACAGGGGTGAACACTGAAGCTTTCTTT. The chain has TRBV9 and TRBJ1-1; 7 positions match TRBD1. The CDR3 consists of 13 residues. Germline assignment: CDR1 SGDLS and CDR2 YYNGEE. The ends lost 6 bases at V and 0 bases at J; junction bases unmatched: 2. Full variable domain (remainder filled in from reference TRBV9 and TRBJ1-1): DSGVTQTPKHLITATGQRVTLRCSPRSGDLSVYWYQQSLDQGLQFLIQYYNGEERAKGNILERFSAQQFPDLHSELNLSSLELGDSALYFCASTTGVNTEAFFGQGTRLTVV.

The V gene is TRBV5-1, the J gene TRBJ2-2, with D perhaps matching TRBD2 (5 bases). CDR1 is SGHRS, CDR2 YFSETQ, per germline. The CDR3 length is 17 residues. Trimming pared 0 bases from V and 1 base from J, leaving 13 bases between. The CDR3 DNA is TGCGCCAGCAGCTTGGGGGCCCGCAGCGGGAACACCGGGGAGCTGTTTTTT. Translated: CASSLGARSGNTGELFF.

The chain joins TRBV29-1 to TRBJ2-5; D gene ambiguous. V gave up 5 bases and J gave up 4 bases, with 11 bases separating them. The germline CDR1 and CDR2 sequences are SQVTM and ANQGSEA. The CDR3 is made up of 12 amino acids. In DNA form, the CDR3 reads TGCAGCGTTATTTGGATTCTAGAGACCCAGTACTTC. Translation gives CSVIWILETQYF.

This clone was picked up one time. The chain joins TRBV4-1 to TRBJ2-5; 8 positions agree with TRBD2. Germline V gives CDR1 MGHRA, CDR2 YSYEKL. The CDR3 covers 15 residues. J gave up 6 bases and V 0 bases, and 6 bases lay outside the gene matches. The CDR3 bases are TGCGCCAGCAGCCAAGATTCGGGGGGGCCAAAGACCCAGTACTTC. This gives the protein CASSQDSGGPKTQYF.

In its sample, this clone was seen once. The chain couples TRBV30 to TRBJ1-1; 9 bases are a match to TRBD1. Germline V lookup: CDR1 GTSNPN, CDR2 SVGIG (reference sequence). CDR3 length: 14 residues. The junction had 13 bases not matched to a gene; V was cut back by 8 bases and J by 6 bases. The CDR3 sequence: CATSHRGRGAEAFF. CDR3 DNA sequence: TGTGCCACCTCTCACAGGGGGCGCGGGGCTGAAGCTTTCTTT.

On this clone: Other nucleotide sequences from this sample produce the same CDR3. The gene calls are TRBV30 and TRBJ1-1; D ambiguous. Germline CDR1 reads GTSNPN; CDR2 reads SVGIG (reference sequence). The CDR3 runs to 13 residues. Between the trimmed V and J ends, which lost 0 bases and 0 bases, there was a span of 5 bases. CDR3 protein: CAWSVRLNTEAFF. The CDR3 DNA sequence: TGTGCCTGGAGTGTGCGACTGAACACTGAAGCTTTCTTT.

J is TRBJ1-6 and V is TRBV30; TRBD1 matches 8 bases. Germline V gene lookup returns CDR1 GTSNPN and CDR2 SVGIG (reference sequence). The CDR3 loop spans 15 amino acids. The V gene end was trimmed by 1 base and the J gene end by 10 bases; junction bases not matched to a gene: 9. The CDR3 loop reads CAWSAGTGVLSPLHF. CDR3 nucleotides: TGTGCCTGGAGTGCCGGGACAGGAGTGTTGTCACCCCTCCACTTT.

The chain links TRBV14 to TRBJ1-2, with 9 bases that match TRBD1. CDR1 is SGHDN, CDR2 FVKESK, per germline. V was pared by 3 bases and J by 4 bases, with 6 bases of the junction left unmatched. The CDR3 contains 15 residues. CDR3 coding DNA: TGTGCCAGCAGCCAGGCCGGGACAGGGATCTATGGCTACACCTTC. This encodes CASSQAGTGIYGYTF.

CDR3 sequence reads: CSALRDGYTF. The CDR3 nucleotides read TGCAGTGCGCTACGGGATGGCTACACCTTC. The chain uses TRBV20-1 and TRBJ1-2, with unresolved D. This CDR3 comprises 10 residues. Trimming cost V 6 bases and J 6 bases, with 8 bases left between them. Germline V CDR1 and CDR2: DFQATT, SNEGSKA (reference sequence).

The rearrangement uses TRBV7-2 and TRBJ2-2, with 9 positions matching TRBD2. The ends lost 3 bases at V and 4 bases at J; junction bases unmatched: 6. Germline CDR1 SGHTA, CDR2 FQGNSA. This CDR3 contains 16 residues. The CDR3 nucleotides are TGTGCCAGCAGCTTCTCGCGGGGGGGCCCCACCGGGGAGCTGTTTTTT. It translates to CASSFSRGGPTGELFF.

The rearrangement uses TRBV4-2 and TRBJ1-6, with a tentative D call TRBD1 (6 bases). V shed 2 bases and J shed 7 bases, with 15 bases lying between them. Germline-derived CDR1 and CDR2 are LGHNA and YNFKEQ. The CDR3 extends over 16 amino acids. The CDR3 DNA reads TGTGCCAGCAGCCAATCCCAGGGGAATGGGAATTCACCCCTCCACTTT. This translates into CASSQSQGNGNSPLHF.

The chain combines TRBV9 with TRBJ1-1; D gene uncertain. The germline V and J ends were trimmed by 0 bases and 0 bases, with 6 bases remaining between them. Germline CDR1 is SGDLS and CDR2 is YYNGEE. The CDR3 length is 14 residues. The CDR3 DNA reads TGTGCCAGCAGCGTAGAAGAGTTGAACACTGAAGCTTTCTTT. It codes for CASSVEELNTEAFF.

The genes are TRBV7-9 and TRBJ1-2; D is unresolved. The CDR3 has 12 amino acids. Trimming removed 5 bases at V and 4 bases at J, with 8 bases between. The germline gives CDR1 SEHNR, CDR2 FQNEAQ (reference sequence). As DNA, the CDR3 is TGTGCCAGCAGCCCAAGAGCCTATGGCTACACCTTC. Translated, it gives CASSPRAYGYTF.

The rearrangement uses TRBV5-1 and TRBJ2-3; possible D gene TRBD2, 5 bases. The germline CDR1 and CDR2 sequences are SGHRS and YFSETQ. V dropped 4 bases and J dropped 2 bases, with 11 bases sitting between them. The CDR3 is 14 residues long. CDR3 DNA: TGCGCCAGCAGCAAAGGACTGGACACAGATACGCAGTATTTT. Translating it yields CASSKGLDTDTQYF.

The CDR3 loop is CASSPQATGELFF. The CDR3, as DNA: TGCGCCAGCAGCCCGCAGGCAACCGGGGAGCTGTTTTTT. The chain combines TRBV5-1 with TRBJ2-2; D gene ambiguous. Germline V gene data show CDR1 as SGHRS and CDR2 as YFSETQ. The CDR3 runs 13 residues. V dropped 4 bases and J dropped 5 bases, with 9 bases sitting between them.

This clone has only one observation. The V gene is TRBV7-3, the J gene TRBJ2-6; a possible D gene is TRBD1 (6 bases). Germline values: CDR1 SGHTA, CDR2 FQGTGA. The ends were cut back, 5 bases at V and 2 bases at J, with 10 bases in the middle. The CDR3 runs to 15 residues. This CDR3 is CASSPGHTGANVLTF. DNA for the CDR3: TGTGCCAGCAGCCCGGGACATACTGGGGCCAACGTCCTGACTTTC.

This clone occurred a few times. Written as DNA, the CDR3 is TGCAGCGCCCGGGACAGGGGCTCCGGCGAGCAGTACTTC. Translation: CSARDRGSGEQYF. This chain uses TRBV29-1 with TRBJ2-7; 10 positions match TRBD1. The germline V gene has CDR1 SQVTM and CDR2 ANQGSEA. V lost 7 bases, J lost 6 bases, and 9 bases stayed unmatched. There are 13 residues in the CDR3.